This T cell receptor beta chain was sequenced in a study of blood T cell repertoires in COVID-19. The germline V and J ends were trimmed by 1 base and 7 bases, with 16 bases remaining between them. Germline V gene data show CDR1 as LGHNA and CDR2 as YNFKEQ. The length of the CDR3 is 15 residues. Clones were sequenced by immunoSEQ multiplex PCR, and TCRdb holds only the in-frame ones, with some missing. The sample contains about 250,000 clones, roughly 81% of which appear only once. This receptor was taken from a man between 50 and 59 years old with acute or convalescent COVID-19. The chain combines TRBV4-2 with TRBJ1-2, with D possibly matching TRBD1 (5 bases). Sequenced sample: peripheral blood. In DNA, the CDR3 is TGTGCCAGCAGCCAAGGGGGCCCGACGCTGGTTGGCTACACCTTC. Residues: CASSQGGPTLVGYTF.